This TCR beta chain was captured by sequencing in a study of tumor-infiltrating lymphocytes in oesophageal squamous cell carcinoma. One entry per CDR3 protein, called by TCRdb with MiXCR from the PCR reads. The sample yields 20,000 to 25,000 distinct CDR3 sequences, 36% seen once. The sample holds many counts of this clonotype. The CDR3 contains 14 residues. Per the germline V gene, CDR1 is SEHNR and CDR2 is FQNEAQ (reference sequence). V was pared by 5 bases and J by 4 bases, with 14 bases between. Input material: esophageal tumor tissue. This TCR was sampled from a male donor with esophageal squamous cell carcinoma. The chain couples TRBV7-9 to TRBJ2-5; D may be TRBD2 (5 bases). The CDR3 reads CASSVTPDSETQYF. In DNA, the CDR3 is TGTGCCAGCAGCGTAACCCCGGACTCAGAGACCCAGTACTTC.